Below are 8 T cell receptor beta chains sequenced from a single sample in a study of beta chain features in type 1 diabetes. Reverse transcribing all isolated RNA meant expressed TCRB transcripts were sequenced. Libraries were prepared by immunoSEQ multiplex PCR; TCRdb keeps only in-frame clonotypes and omits some of them. The table records 350,000 to 400,000 clones, over 12% of them present only once. Sequencing was carried out using naive CD4+ T cells from blood. The receptors were gathered from a woman aged 18 to 35 in good health.

This clone was found a few times. The J gene is TRBJ2-3, the V gene TRBV19, with D possibly being TRBD2 (6 bases). Trimming took off 5 bases at V and 3 bases at J, with 6 bases between the two ends. Germline V gene data show CDR1 as LNHDA and CDR2 as SQIVND (reference sequence). There are 12 residues in the CDR3. CDR3: CASSAGTDTQYF. CDR3 in DNA: TGTGCCAGTAGTGCGGGGACAGATACGCAGTATTTT.

This chain joins TRBV6-5 and TRBJ2-4; perhaps TRBD1 as D (6 bases). V shed 6 bases and J shed 7 bases, with 16 bases lying between them. The CDR3 is 14 residues long. Germline values: CDR1 MNHEY, CDR2 SVGAGI. CDR3 sequence: CASREGGDKNIQYF. CDR3 nucleotide sequence: TGTGCCAGCAGGGAAGGTGGGGACAAGAACATTCAGTACTTC.

This clone has a handful of counts. The chain links TRBV6-5 to TRBJ2-1, with D tentatively TRBD2 (5 bases). The CDR3 length is 15 residues. Germline loops: CDR1 MNHEY, CDR2 SVGAGI. V was pared by 0 bases and J by 9 bases, with 15 bases between. CDR3 bases: TGTGCCAGCAGTTACTCGCGTCAGTGGAGCGGTGAGCAGTTCTTC. It yields the protein CASSYSRQWSGEQFF.

The J gene is TRBJ1-1, the V gene TRBV30; no definite D call. Germline lookup yields CDR1 GTSNPN and CDR2 SVGIG (reference sequence). The CDR3 runs 11 residues. V lost 0 bases and J 8 bases, leaving 7 bases between the germline ends. In DNA form, the CDR3 reads TGTGCCTGGAGTGTACCAGTAGAAGCTTTCTTT. It yields the protein CAWSVPVEAFF.

Here the CDR3 DNA reads TGCAGTGCTCAGGGAATCTATGGCTACACCTTC. The encoded protein is CSAQGIYGYTF. The gene calls are TRBV20-1 and TRBJ1-2; the D gene is possibly TRBD1 (5 bases). V lost 5 bases to trimming and J lost 4 bases, with 8 bases between them. The CDR3 covers 11 residues. From germline, CDR1 is DFQATT and CDR2 SNEGSKA (reference sequence).

This clone was seen only a few times. The chain is built from TRBV19 and TRBJ2-1; 10 bases line up with TRBD2. CDR1 is LNHDA and CDR2 is SQIVND in the germline V gene (reference sequence). Trimming took 4 bases from V and 1 from J; bases not matched to a gene: 4. This CDR3 is built from 16 residues. CDR3 bases: TGTGCCAGTAGTACCCATAGCGGGAGGTCCTACAATGAGCAGTTCTTC. It codes for CASSTHSGRSYNEQFF. The whole variable domain, remainder taken from reference TRBV19 and TRBJ2-1, is DGGITQSPKYLFRKEGQNVTLSCEQNLNHDAMYWYRQDPGQGLRLIYYSQIVNDFQKGDIAEGYSVSREKKESFPLTVTSAQKNPTAFYLCASSTHSGRSYNEQFFGPGTRLTVL.

This sequence joins TRBV4-2 and TRBJ1-4; TRBD1 matches 7 bases. The CDR3 contains 17 residues. Germline CDR1 reads LGHNA; CDR2 reads YNFKEQ. After removal of 1 base from V and 3 bases from J, the junction contained 8 bases not matched to a gene. The CDR3 is CASSQVIQGTSNEKLFF. CDR3 sequence (DNA): TGTGCCAGCAGCCAAGTAATACAGGGGACATCTAATGAAAAACTGTTTTTT.

This rearrangement joins TRBV7-2 to TRBJ1-2; TRBD1 might be the D (5 bases). This CDR3 region has 14 residues. Germline V gene data show CDR1 as SGHTA and CDR2 as FQGNSA. Trimming pared 3 bases from V and 6 bases from J, leaving 14 bases between. The CDR3 is CASSFERRGDGYTF. In DNA form, the CDR3 reads TGTGCCAGCAGCTTCGAAAGGCGGGGGGATGGCTACACCTTC.